This T cell receptor (beta chain) was sequenced for a study of blood T cell repertoires in COVID-19. Only in-frame clones appear in the TCRdb table, and some are missing; sequencing was by immunoSEQ multiplex PCR. The profile shows nearly 110,000 clones, under 85% of them singletons. CDR3 length equals 16 residues. Germline CDR1 and CDR2: LGHNT and FRNRAP. The trim removed 5 bases at V and 6 bases at J, leaving 11 bases unmatched. The clonotype comes from an older woman with acute or convalescent COVID-19. Sequenced input: peripheral blood. The genes are TRBV12-5 and TRBJ2-2; TRBD1 aligns across 8 bases. The CDR3: CASGRPRQGPPGELFF. The CDR3 coding sequence is TGTGCTAGTGGTCGCCCGAGACAGGGGCCCCCCGGGGAGCTGTTTTTT.